These T cell receptor beta chains were read from a single sample in a study of human T cells and chemical hapten exposure. TCRdb called the RACE reads again in MiXCR, with one record for every CDR3 protein. Seen here are around 110,000 distinct CDR3 sequences, approximately 11% observed once, and the top ten hold over 2%. This sample comprised whole blood, obtained in connection with sensitization to the hapten diphenylcyclopropenone (DPC). The receptor set was obtained from a woman in her forties or fifties with alopecia areata. Some clones in this sample may be carry-over from other donors' samples. Each CDR3 is given with its conserved first and last residue. A D gene is named only where the DNA matches it firmly. Not all rows give a size; the values are once, few, many and, for expanded clones, a class.

d_call	clone_size	v_call	j_call	cdr3_nt	cdr3_aa
-	many	TRBV20-1	TRBJ1-6	TGCAGTGCTAGAGATGGGGCGGCTAGCTCCTATAATTCACCCCTCCACTTT	CSARDGAASSYNSPLHF
-	-	TRBV28	TRBJ2-7	TGTGCCAGCAGTTTAGGGCTAGCATTTCCTTACGAGCAGTACTTC	CASSLGLAFPYEQYF
-	few	TRBV6-2/TRBV6-3	TRBJ2-7	TGTGCCAGCAGTTACCACCGCACCAGGGGACCCCTCTACGAGCAGTACTTC	CASSYHRTRGPLYEQYF
-	-	TRBV5-1	TRBJ2-3	TGCGCCAGCAGCCTAGCGACTGGCTCGGATACGCAGTATTTT	CASSLATGSDTQYF
TRBD2	many	TRBV28	TRBJ2-1	TGTGCCAGCAGCCGTACTAGCGGAGCCTCCTACAATGAGCAGTTCTTC	CASSRTSGASYNEQFF
TRBD1	-	TRBV15	TRBJ2-7	TGTGCCACCTCCCCAGGGGGTTCGTGGTCCTACGAGCAGTACTTC	CATSPGGSWSYEQYF
-	-	TRBV3-1	TRBJ2-7	TGTGCCAGCAGCCAAGATGCTAGGGGAATGGAGCAGTACTTC	CASSQDARGMEQYF
TRBD1	-	TRBV6-2/TRBV6-3	TRBJ1-2	TGTGCCAGCAGTAACACCGGGACAGGGTTGTATGGCTACACCTTC	CASSNTGTGLYGYTF
TRBD2	few	TRBV29-1	TRBJ2-3	TGCAGCGTTCCAGCGGGAGGATTATACACAGATACGCAGTATTTT	CSVPAGGLYTDTQYF
TRBD1	-	TRBV14	TRBJ2-7	TGTGCCAGCAGCTCCTACAGGGGAAGGGACTCCTACGAGCAGTACTTC	CASSSYRGRDSYEQYF
-	few	TRBV5-1	TRBJ1-1	TGCGCCACCAGGGTCGGCACTGAAGCTTTCTTT	CATRVGTEAFF
-	few	TRBV29-1	TRBJ1-1	TGCAGCGGAACAGATAACACTGAAGCTTTCTTT	CSGTDNTEAFF
-	few	TRBV16	TRBJ1-2	TGTGCCAGCAGCCAATCGGGGAACTATGGCTACACCTTC	CASSQSGNYGYTF
-	-	TRBV7-6	TRBJ2-1	TGTGCCAGCAGCTGGGCGGGAATACTCGGCAATGAGCAGTTCTTC	CASSWAGILGNEQFF
-	few	TRBV12-3/TRBV12-4	TRBJ1-2	TGTGCCAGCAGTGTTCATACTGGAGATGGCTACACCTTC	CASSVHTGDGYTF
TRBD1	many	TRBV10-3	TRBJ2-2	TGTGCCGCTGCCGGGACAGGGGCCACCGGGGAGCTGTTTTTT	CAAAGTGATGELFF
-	few	TRBV7-6	TRBJ2-3	TGTGCCAGCAGCTTAAGTGGACAGAGCACAGATACGCAGTATTTT	CASSLSGQSTDTQYF
-	-	TRBV4-3	TRBJ2-3	TGCGCCAGCAGCCAAGATCACGGAGCTCGCGTTACAGATACGCAGTATTTT	CASSQDHGARVTDTQYF
TRBD2	-	TRBV12-3/TRBV12-4	TRBJ2-3	TGTGCCAGCAGTTTTAGCGGGAGTGGCACAGATACGCAGTATTTT	CASSFSGSGTDTQYF
-	-	TRBV28	TRBJ1-2	TGTGCCAGCAGATCTCTAAGACCCCTAGCCAACTATGGCTACACCTTC	CASRSLRPLANYGYTF
-	-	TRBV6-1	TRBJ1-1	TGTGCCAGCAGTCCGACAATCCCGAACACTGAAGCTTTCTTT	CASSPTIPNTEAFF
TRBD2	few	TRBV29-1	TRBJ2-7	TGCAGCGTCGAGCGGGAGGGTACCCTCGAGCAGTACTTC	CSVEREGTLEQYF
TRBD2	few	TRBV3-1	TRBJ2-3	TGTGCCAGCAGCCAAGATCATGGTAGCGGGAGACTCACAGATACGCAGTATTTT	CASSQDHGSGRLTDTQYF
TRBD1	few	TRBV5-1	TRBJ2-5	TGCGCCAGCAGCTTACAGGGGGGCCCCCAAGAGACCCAGTACTTC	CASSLQGGPQETQYF
TRBD1	-	TRBV10-3	TRBJ1-1	TGTGCCATCGGGGACAGGAACACTGAAGCTTTCTTT	CAIGDRNTEAFF
-	-	TRBV7-2	TRBJ2-3	TGTGCCAGCAGCTTTGCGTTACTGTGCACAGATACGCAGTATTTT	CASSFALLCTDTQYF
-	-	TRBV20-1	TRBJ2-7	TGCAGTGCTAGAGGAGGAGCGGTTAATTCCTACGAGCAGTACTTC	CSARGGAVNSYEQYF
-	few	TRBV7-8	TRBJ1-1	TGTGCCAGCAGCTTAGGGGGCGGGAAAACTGAAGCTTTCTTT	CASSLGGGKTEAFF
-	few	TRBV7-2	TRBJ2-4	TGTGCCAGCAGCTTAGAGGGAGGTAGTAGAAACATTCAGTACTTC	CASSLEGGSRNIQYF
-	few	TRBV12-3/TRBV12-4	TRBJ2-4	TGTGCCAGCAGTTTTGGGCAGATAGAAAACATTCAGTACTTC	CASSFGQIENIQYF
-	-	TRBV30	TRBJ2-7	TGTGCCTGGAGTGTAAGCAGCCTGACGTACGAGCAGTACTTC	CAWSVSSLTYEQYF
-	-	TRBV6-2/TRBV6-3	TRBJ1-5	TGTGCCAGCAGTTACTCGACTACAGGCATGAAGAGCAATCAGCCCCAGCGTTTT	CASSYSTTGMKSNQPQRF
-	many	TRBV4-2	TRBJ2-7	TGTGCCAGCAGCCAAGATCGGGACGAGCAGTACTTC	CASSQDRDEQYF
TRBD2	few	TRBV29-1	TRBJ2-2	TGCAGCGGGACAAGGACTAGCGTAGGCGGGGAGCTGTTTTTT	CSGTRTSVGGELFF
-	-	TRBV3-1	TRBJ1-6	TGTGCCAGCAGCCAGTCGGACAGTCATAATTCACCCCTCCACTTT	CASSQSDSHNSPLHF
-	-	TRBV7-9	TRBJ1-4	TGTGCCAGCAGCCCCCAGGGTCCCGCGCGTGAAAAACTGTTTTTT	CASSPQGPAREKLFF
-	-	TRBV12-3/TRBV12-4	TRBJ2-1	TGTGCCAGCAACCCCTCTGGGGACTACAATGAGCAGTTCTTC	CASNPSGDYNEQFF
-	many	TRBV28	TRBJ1-1	TGTGCCAGCAGTCCAACCCCCCACAGGGTGGGGAACACTGAAGCTTTCTTT	CASSPTPHRVGNTEAFF
TRBD2	many	TRBV20-1	TRBJ2-2	TGCAGTGCTAGAGATAAGGGGAGGGGGAACACCGGGGAGCTGTTTTTT	CSARDKGRGNTGELFF
-	many	TRBV3-1	TRBJ2-2	TGTGCCAGCAACCTCGGTGGTTCCACCGGGGAGCTGTTTTTT	CASNLGGSTGELFF
-	-	TRBV5-6	TRBJ1-4	TGTGCCAGCAGCTCCGGGACGGAAGCAACTAATGAAAAACTGTTTTTT	CASSSGTEATNEKLFF
-	few	TRBV6-4	TRBJ2-1	TGTGCCAGCAGTGACTCGGTCGGGAGCTCCTACAATGAGCAGTTCTTC	CASSDSVGSSYNEQFF
-	-	TRBV7-2	TRBJ2-6	TGTGCCAGCAGCTTAGACACGAGACGTCGAAGATCTGGGTCCAACGTCCTGACTTTC	CASSLDTRRRRSGSNVLTF
TRBD1	-	TRBV29-1	TRBJ1-2	TGCAGCGTTCCTAGACAGGGAACTAACCATGGCTACACCTTC	CSVPRQGTNHGYTF
-	-	TRBV15	TRBJ2-3	TGTGCCACCAGCAGCCTGGCGGACTTGGGGACAGATACGCAGTATTTT	CATSSLADLGTDTQYF
-	-	TRBV13	TRBJ2-3	TGTGCCAGCAGCTTAGGCAGGGAAGGGACGGATACGCAGTATTTT	CASSLGREGTDTQYF
-	-	TRBV5-1	TRBJ2-7	TGCGCCAGCAGCATAAGGACGGGAACCTACGAGCAGTACTTC	CASSIRTGTYEQYF
-	many	TRBV7-8	TRBJ1-1	TGTGCCAGCAGCTACGGGACCCGACCCGCGAGGGGCACTGAAGCTTTCTTT	CASSYGTRPARGTEAFF
TRBD2	-	TRBV5-4	TRBJ2-1	TGTGCCAGCAGTACCGGACGAGCGGGAAGGGATGAGCAGTTCTTC	CASSTGRAGRDEQFF
-	-	TRBV29-1	TRBJ1-1	TGCAGCGTTGAGGACTGGAACACTGAAGCTTTCTTT	CSVEDWNTEAFF
TRBD1	-	TRBV6-1	TRBJ2-7	TGTGCCAGCAGCGCCGGGACAGGGACCTACGAGCAGTACTTC	CASSAGTGTYEQYF
TRBD1	-	TRBV6-2/TRBV6-3	TRBJ1-1	TGTGCCAGCAGTGGGGACAGGATGAACACTGAAGCTTTCTTT	CASSGDRMNTEAFF
-	-	TRBV5-6	TRBJ1-1	TGTGCCAGCAGCATCTACAGTTTTAACACTGAAGCTTTCTTT	CASSIYSFNTEAFF
TRBD2	-	TRBV3-1	TRBJ2-3	TGTGCCAGCAGCCATCATAGCGGGGGGGCAGGGGATACGCAGTATTTT	CASSHHSGGAGDTQYF
-	-	TRBV12-3/TRBV12-4	TRBJ2-3	TGTGCCAGCAGTTTCATTGGCGGCCATACGCAGTATTTT	CASSFIGGHTQYF
TRBD2	many	TRBV6-5	TRBJ2-5	TGTGCCAGCAGTTACGGGACTAACCAAGAGACCCAGTACTTC	CASSYGTNQETQYF
-	-	TRBV6-1	TRBJ1-2	TGTGCCAGCAGTGAAGGGACATCACCTAACTATGGCTACACCTTC	CASSEGTSPNYGYTF
-	-	TRBV18	TRBJ1-5	TGTGCCAGCTCCCTCGGGCTAGGGGGAGGCCAGCCCCAGCATTTT	CASSLGLGGGQPQHF
TRBD2	many	TRBV4-3	TRBJ2-4	TGCGCCAGCAGCCAGTTAGCGGGAGACGATGACATTCAGTACTTC	CASSQLAGDDDIQYF
-	-	TRBV7-2	TRBJ1-2	TGTGCCAGCAGCTTAGCCAATCAACGCGGCTACACCTTC	CASSLANQRGYTF